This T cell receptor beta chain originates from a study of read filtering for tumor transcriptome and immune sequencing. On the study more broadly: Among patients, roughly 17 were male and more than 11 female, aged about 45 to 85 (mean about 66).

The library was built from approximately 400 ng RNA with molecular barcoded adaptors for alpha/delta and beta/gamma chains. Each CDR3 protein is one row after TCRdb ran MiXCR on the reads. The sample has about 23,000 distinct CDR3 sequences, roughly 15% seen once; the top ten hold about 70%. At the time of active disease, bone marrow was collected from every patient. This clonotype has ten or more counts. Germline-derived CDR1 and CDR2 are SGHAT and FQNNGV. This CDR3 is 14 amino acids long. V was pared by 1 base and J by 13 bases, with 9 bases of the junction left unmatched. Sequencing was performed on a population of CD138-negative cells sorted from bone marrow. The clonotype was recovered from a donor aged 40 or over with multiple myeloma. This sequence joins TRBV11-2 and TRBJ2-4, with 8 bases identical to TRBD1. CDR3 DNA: TGTGCCAGCAGCTTAGCCGGACAGGGAAAGGAACAGTACTTC. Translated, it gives CASSLAGQGKEQYF. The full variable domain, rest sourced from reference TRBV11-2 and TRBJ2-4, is EAGVAQSPRYKIIEKRQSVAFWCNPISGHATLYWYQQILGQGPKLLIQFQNNGVVDDSQLPKDRFSAERLKGVDSTLKIQPAKLEDSAVYLCASSLAGQGKEQYFGAGTRLSVL.